This TCR beta chain was obtained from a study of T cell responses to AZD1222 COVID-19 vaccine. Study-level findings and limits: Researchers report vaccine-associated CD4 TCRs spanning spike, with dominance at 160-218 and 743-854. There were mostly white British donors and more females than males, and clonal diversity was possibly underestimated. Epitopes outside B.1.351 and B.1.1.7 mutated regions reportedly drew nearly half of spike TCRs.

TCRdb's copy holds only in-frame clones and misses some; the assay was immunoSEQ multiplex PCR. Here the sample spans about 92,000 clones, about 91% being singletons. Worth noting for this clone: Its antigen remains unidentified.

The V gene end was trimmed by 3 bases and the J gene end by 6 bases; junction bases not matched to a gene: 5. The CDR3 covers 15 residues. CDR1 and CDR2 from the germline V gene are SGHVS and FNYEAQ. The sequence was collected from an adult in good health. V gene TRBV7-6 combines with J gene TRBJ1-1; 12 nucleotides line up with TRBD1. This specimen was peripheral blood, taken on day 0 of AZD1222 vaccination. CDR3 bases: TGTGCCAGCAGCTTCGGGACAGGGGGCAGGGCTGAAGCTTTCTTT. It translates to CASSFGTGGRAEAFF.